This section outlines one T cell receptor beta chain sequence together with its context. It was with a sample-barcoded 5' primer and a J-beta primer mix that a second PCR of roughly 6 to 12 cycles was run. TCRdb independently ran MiXCR on the 5' RACE reads; one entry per CDR3 protein. The table includes nearly 800,000 distinct CDR3 sequences, 56% detected once. The CDR3 extends over 15 amino acids. Germline assignment: CDR1 SNHLY and CDR2 FYNNEI. The V gene end was trimmed by 2 bases and the J gene end by 2 bases; junction bases not matched to a gene: 4. This sample is part of a study of blood T cells in healthy people across ages. Samples had at least 7 million PBMCs isolated from them.

The chain employs TRBV2 and TRBJ2-3; TRBD2 matches 7 bases. Sequenced input: blood. This TCR derives from a man aged 35 to 55 in good health. The CDR3 coding sequence is TGTGCCAGCAGTGAAACTAGCGTGACCACAGATACGCAGTATTTT. Translating it yields CASSETSVTTDTQYF. Full variable domain (outside the CDR3, taken from reference TRBV2 and TRBJ2-3): EPEVTQTPSHQVTQMGQEVILRCVPISNHLYFYWYRQILGQKVEFLVSFYNNEISEKSEIFDDQFSVERPDGSNFTLKIRSTKLEDSAMYFCASSETSVTTDTQYFGPGTRLTVL.